Sequencing of this T cell receptor (beta chain) was carried out in a study of post-analysis software for immune sequencing data. Study as a whole: Secondary progressive, relapsing-remitting and progressive-relapsing multiple sclerosis were among the included disease courses.

Study-wide findings and caveats: The authors found that F measure strongly co-clustered same-batch samples. Compared with controls, patients had more of roughly five TRBV segments, including TRBV5-6, TRBV5-1 and TRBV20-1.

Every TCR beta cDNA library bore unique molecular identifiers. Each batch of roughly 1 to 11 million T cells produced 400,000 to 650,000 cDNA molecules. TCRdb itself ran the PCR reads through MiXCR, one entry per CDR3 protein. Found here are 350,000 to 500,000 distinct CDR3 sequences, about 39% of them singletons; the top ten hold 6.5% to 8%. This clonotype was counted between two and nine times. No antigen is known for it. This CDR3 region has 15 residues. Germline CDR1 is DFQATT and CDR2 is SNEGSKA (reference sequence). With 3 bases clipped from V and 1 base from J, the junction kept 9 bases outside the gene matches.

The chain employs TRBV20-1 and TRBJ2-7; the match to TRBD2 covers 7 bases. Source material: blood. This receptor was identified in a girl aged 2 to 9 with multiple sclerosis. The CDR3 loop reads CSASPHGGGSYEQYF. In nucleotides, the CDR3 is TGCAGTGCTAGCCCTCACGGCGGGGGATCCTACGAGCAGTACTTC.